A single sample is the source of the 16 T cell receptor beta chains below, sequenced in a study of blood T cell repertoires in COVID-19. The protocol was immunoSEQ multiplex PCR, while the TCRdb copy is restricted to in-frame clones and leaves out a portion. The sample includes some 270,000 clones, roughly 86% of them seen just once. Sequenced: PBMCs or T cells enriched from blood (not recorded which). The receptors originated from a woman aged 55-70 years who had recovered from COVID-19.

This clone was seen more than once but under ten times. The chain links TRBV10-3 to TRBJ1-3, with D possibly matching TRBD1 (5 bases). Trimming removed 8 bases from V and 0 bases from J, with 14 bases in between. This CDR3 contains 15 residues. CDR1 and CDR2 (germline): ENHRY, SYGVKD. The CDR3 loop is CAIGGRLGSGNTIYF. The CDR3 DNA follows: TGTGCCATCGGGGGGAGATTAGGCTCTGGAAACACCATATATTTT.

The CDR3 loop reads CASSWGLAGGGETQYF. The CDR3 bases are TGCGCCAGCAGCTGGGGTCTGGCGGGAGGAGGAGAGACCCAGTACTTC. V gene TRBV5-1 combines with J gene TRBJ2-5, with 8 bases that match TRBD2. There are 16 residues in the CDR3. V lost 3 bases, J lost 4 bases, and 11 bases stayed unmatched. In germline, CDR1 is SGHRS, CDR2 YFSETQ.

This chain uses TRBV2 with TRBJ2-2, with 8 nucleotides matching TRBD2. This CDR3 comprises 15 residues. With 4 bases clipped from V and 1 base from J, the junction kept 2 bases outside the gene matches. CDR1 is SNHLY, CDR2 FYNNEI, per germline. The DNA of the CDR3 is TGTGCCAGCAGTGCCAGCGGGGGGAACACCGGGGAGCTGTTTTTT. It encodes CASSASGGNTGELFF.

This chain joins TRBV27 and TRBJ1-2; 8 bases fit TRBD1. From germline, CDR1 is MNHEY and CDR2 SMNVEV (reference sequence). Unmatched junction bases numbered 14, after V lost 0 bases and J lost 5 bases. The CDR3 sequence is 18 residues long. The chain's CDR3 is CASSLSFGTGPASYGYTF. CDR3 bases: TGTGCCAGCAGTTTATCGTTCGGGACAGGTCCCGCAAGTTATGGCTACACCTTC.

The CDR3 sequence is CASSQGSPNSPLHF. As DNA, the CDR3 is TGTGCCAGCAGCCAGGGGTCCCCTAATTCACCCCTCCACTTT. The V and J genes are TRBV6-5 and TRBJ1-6; possibly TRBD1 for D (6 bases). This CDR3 spans 14 amino acids. The V end lost 6 bases, the J end lost 6 bases, and 12 bases lay between the germline ends. Looked up from germline, CDR1 is MNHEY and CDR2 is SVGAGI.

The CDR3 DNA reads TGTGCCAGCAGCTACGCCGGACAGGGTAATGAGCAGTTCTTC. Its protein product is CASSYAGQGNEQFF. The chain carries TRBV11-2 and TRBJ2-1, with 8 bases that match TRBD1. Germline assignment: CDR1 SGHAT and CDR2 FQNNGV. V lost 4 bases and J lost 7; bases outside the gene matches: 6. CDR3 size: 14 residues. Combining the CDR3 with reference TRBV11-2 and TRBJ2-1 gives the whole variable domain EAGVAQSPRYKIIEKRQSVAFWCNPISGHATLYWYQQILGQGPKLLIQFQNNGVVDDSQLPKDRFSAERLKGVDSTLKIQPAKLEDSAVYLCASSYAGQGNEQFFGPGTRLTVL.

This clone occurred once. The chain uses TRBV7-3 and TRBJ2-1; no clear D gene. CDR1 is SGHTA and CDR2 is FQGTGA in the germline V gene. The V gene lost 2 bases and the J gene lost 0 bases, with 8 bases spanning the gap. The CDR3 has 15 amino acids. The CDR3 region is CASSLYGDSYNEQFF. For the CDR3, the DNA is TGTGCCAGCAGCTTATATGGAGACTCCTACAATGAGCAGTTCTTC.

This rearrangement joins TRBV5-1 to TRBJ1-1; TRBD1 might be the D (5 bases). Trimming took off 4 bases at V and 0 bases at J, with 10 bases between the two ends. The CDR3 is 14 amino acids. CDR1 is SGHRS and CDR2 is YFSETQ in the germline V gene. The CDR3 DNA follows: TGCGCCAGCAGCCGACAGATCGTGAACACTGAAGCTTTCTTT. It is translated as CASSRQIVNTEAFF.

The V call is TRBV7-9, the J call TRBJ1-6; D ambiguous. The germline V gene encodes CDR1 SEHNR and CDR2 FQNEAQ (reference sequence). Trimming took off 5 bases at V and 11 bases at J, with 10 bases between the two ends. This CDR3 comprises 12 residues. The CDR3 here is CASSPTAAPLHF. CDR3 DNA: TGTGCCAGCAGCCCCACCGCGGCACCCCTCCACTTT.

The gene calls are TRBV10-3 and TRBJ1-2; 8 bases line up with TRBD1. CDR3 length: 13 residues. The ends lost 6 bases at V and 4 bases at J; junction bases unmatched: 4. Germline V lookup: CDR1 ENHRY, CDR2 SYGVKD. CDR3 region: CAISPDRAYGYTF. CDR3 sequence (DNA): TGTGCCATCAGCCCGGACAGGGCCTATGGCTACACCTTC.

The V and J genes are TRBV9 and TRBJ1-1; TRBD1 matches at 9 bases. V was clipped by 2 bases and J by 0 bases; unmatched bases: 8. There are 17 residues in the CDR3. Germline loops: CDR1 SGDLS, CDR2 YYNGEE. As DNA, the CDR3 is TGTGCCAGCAGCGTCATAGGGACAGGGTCCTTGAACACTGAAGCTTTCTTT. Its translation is CASSVIGTGSLNTEAFF.

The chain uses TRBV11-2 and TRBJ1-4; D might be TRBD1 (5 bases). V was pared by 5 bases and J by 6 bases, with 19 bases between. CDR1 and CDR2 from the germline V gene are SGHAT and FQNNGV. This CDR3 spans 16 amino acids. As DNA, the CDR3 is TGTGCCAGCAGCCTCCGACAGACCCCTCGGGATGAAAAACTGTTTTTT. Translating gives CASSLRQTPRDEKLFF.

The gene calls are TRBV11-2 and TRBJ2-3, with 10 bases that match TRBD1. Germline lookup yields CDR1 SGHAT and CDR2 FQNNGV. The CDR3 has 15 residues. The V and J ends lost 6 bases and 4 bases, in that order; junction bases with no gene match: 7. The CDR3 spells CASRSGTGVADTQYF. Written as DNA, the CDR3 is TGTGCCAGCAGGTCCGGGACAGGGGTCGCAGATACGCAGTATTTT.

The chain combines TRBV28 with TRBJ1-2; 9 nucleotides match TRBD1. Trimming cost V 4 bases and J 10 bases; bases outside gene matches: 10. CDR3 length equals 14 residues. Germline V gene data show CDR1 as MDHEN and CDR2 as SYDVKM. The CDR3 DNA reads TGTGCCAGCAGTTATTCGGGACAGGGTCTTGACTACACCTTC. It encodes CASSYSGQGLDYTF.

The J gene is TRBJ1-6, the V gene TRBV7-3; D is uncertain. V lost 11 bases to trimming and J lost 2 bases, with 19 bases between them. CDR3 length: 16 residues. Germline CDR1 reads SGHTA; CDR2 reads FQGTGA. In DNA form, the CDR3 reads TGTGCCCTTGGTGCGGGAGACTGGACCTATAATTCACCCCTCCACTTT. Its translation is CALGAGDWTYNSPLHF.

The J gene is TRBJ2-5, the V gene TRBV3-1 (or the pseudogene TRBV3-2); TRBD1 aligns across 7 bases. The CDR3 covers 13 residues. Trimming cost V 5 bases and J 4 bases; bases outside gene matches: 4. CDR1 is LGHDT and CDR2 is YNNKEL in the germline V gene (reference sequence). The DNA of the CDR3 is TGTGCCAGCAGCGTAAAGGGGGCAGAGACCCAGTACTTC. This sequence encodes CASSVKGAETQYF.